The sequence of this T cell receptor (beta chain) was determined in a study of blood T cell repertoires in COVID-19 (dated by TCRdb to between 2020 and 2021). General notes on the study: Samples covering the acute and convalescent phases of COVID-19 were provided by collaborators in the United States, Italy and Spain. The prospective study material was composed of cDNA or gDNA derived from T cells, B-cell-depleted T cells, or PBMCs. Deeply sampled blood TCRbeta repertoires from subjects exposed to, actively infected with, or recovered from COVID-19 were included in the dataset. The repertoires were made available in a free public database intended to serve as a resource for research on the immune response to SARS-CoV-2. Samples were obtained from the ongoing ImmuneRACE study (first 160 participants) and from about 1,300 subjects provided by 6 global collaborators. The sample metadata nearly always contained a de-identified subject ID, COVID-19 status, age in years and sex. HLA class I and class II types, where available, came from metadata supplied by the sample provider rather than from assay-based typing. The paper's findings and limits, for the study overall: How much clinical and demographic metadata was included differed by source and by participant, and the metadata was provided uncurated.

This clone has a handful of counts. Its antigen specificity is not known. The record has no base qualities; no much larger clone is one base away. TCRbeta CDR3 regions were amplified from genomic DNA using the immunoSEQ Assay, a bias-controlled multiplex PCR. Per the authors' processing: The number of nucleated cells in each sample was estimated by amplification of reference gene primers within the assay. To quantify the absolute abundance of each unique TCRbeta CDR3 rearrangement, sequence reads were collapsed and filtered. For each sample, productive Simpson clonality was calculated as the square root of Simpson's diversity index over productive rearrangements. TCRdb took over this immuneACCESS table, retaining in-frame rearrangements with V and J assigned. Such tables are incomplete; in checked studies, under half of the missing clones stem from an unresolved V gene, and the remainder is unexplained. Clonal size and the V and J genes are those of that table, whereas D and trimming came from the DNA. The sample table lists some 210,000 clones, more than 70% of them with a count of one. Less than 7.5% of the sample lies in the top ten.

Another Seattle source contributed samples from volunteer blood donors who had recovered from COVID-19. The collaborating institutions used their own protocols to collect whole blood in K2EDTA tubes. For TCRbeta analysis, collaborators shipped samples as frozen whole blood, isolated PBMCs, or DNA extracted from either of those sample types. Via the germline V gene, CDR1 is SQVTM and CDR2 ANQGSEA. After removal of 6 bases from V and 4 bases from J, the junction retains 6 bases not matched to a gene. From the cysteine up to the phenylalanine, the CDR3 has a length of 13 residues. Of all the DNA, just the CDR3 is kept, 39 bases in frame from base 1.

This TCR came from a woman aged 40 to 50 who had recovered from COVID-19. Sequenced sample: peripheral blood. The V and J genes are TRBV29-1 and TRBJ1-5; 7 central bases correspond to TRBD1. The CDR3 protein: CSVRTGPNQPQHF. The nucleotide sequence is TGCAGCGTCCGGACAGGACCTAATCAGCCCCAGCATTTT.